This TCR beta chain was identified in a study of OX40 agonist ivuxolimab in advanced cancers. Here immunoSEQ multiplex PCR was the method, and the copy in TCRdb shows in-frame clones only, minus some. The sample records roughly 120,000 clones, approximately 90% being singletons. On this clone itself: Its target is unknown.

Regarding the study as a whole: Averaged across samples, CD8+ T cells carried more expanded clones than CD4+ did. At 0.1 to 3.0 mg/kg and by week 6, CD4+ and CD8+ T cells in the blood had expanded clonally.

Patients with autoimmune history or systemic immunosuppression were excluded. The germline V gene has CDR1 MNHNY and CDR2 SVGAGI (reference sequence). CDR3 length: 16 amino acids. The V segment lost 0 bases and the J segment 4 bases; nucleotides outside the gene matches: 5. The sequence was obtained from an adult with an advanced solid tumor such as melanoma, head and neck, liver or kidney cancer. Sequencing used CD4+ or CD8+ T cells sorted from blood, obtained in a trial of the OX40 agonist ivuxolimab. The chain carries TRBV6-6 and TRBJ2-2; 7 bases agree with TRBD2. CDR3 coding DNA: TGTGCCAGCAGTTACTCGGGGGGGATGGGCACCGGGGAGCTGTTTTTT. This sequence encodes CASSYSGGMGTGELFF.